This T cell receptor (beta chain) was recovered during a study of cytotoxic CD8 clonotypes in ibrutinib-treated CLL. Background on the study: There were about 12 relapsed/refractory patients and around 15 treatment-naive patients, and 17 to 18 were IGHV unmutated. Study findings and constraints: Public clonotypes were uncommon and contracted or stayed stable on treatment.

Depths of 1 in 200,000 to 1 in 1 million T cells were the sequencing target. TCRdb's table, derived via immunoSEQ multiplex PCR, lists solely in-frame clones and lacks some. The sample has a few hundred thousand clones, about 64% seen once; the top ten hold under 8%. Remarks on this clone: Its antigen remains unidentified.

Sequenced here: PBMCs, sampled after 36 months of ibrutinib treatment. The TCR sequence derives from a human donor with chronic lymphocytic leukemia.

The CDR3 region is CASSYRGGDQPQHF. In DNA, the CDR3 is TGTGCCAGCAGTTACAGAGGGGGCGATCAGCCCCAGCATTTT. The chain carries TRBV6-5 and TRBJ1-5; 7 bases fit TRBD1. Unmatched junction bases numbered 3, after V lost 2 bases and J lost 5 bases. Germline V lookup: CDR1 MNHEY, CDR2 SVGAGI. The CDR3 spans 14 residues.